The 2 T cell receptor beta chains in this list originate from one sample, sequenced in a study of T cells expressing NK-cell markers. Using the 5' RACE reads, TCRdb records one entry per CDR3 protein without DNA. The sample data list under 600,000 distinct CDR3 sequences. Source material: blood T cells: a sorted CD56 or NKG2C T cell subset, CD4+ or CD8+ T cells, or bulk PBMC T cells (not recorded which). Receptor source: a woman between 45 and 60 years old in good health.

This chain joins TRBV5-1 and TRBJ1-2; TCRdb indicates TRBD1, and absent DNA this call remains unverified. Germline loops: CDR1 SGHRS, CDR2 YFSETQ. The CDR3 runs to 13 residues. This chain's CDR3 is CASSDGTGVGYTF.

The chain couples TRBV28 to TRBJ1-6; TCRdb's assignment of TRBD1 cannot be checked, as there is no DNA. Germline V lookup: CDR1 MDHEN, CDR2 SYDVKM. This CDR3 is 12 amino acids long. CDR3 protein: CASGRANSPLHF.